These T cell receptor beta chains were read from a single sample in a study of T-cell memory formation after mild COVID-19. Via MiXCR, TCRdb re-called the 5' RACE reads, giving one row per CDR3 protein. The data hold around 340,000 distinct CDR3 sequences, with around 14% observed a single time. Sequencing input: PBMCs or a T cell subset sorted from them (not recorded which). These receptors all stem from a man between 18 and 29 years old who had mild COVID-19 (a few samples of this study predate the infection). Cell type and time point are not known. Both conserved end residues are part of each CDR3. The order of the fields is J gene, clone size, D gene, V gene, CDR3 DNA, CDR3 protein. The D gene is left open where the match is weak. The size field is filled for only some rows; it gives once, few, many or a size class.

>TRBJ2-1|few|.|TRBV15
TGTGCCACCAGCAACCGGGACAGCCGGGGGTACAATGAGCAGTTCTTC
CATSNRDSRGYNEQFF
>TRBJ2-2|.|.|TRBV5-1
TGCGCCAGCACACCGGGAAATAAAGAGGGGGAGCTGTTTTTT
CASTPGNKEGELFF
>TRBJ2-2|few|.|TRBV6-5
TGTGCCAGCCGACAGGTACAGGGCGCCGGGGAGCTGTTTTTT
CASRQVQGAGELFF
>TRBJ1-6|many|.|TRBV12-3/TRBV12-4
TGTGCCAGCAGTTCAGGGTACTATAATTCACCCCTCCACTTT
CASSSGYYNSPLHF
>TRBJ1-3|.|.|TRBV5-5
TGTGCCAGCAGCTTGCAGATGTCCTACTCTGGAAACACCATATATTTT
CASSLQMSYSGNTIYF
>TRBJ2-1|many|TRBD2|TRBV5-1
TGCGCCAGCAGCCCCCAACGGGGACTAGCGGGGGTTAGCTCCTACAATGAGCAGTTCTTC
CASSPQRGLAGVSSYNEQFF
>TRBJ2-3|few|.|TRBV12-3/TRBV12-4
TGTGCCAGCAGTGGGCAGGCCATGGGGTATACGCAGTATTTT
CASSGQAMGYTQYF
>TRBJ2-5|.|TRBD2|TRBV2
TGTGCCAGCAGTGGGGGACTAGCGGAGACCCAGTACTTC
CASSGGLAETQYF
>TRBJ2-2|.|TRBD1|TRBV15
TGTGCCACCAGTAGGGACAGGAACACCGGGGAGCTGTTTTTT
CATSRDRNTGELFF
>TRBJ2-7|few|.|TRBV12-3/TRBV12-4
TGTGCCAGCAGGGGGTTGTACGAGCAGTACTTC
CASRGLYEQYF
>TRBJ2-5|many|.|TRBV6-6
TGTGCCAGCAGTGACTCCGCAGGGCAAGAGACCCAGTACTTC
CASSDSAGQETQYF
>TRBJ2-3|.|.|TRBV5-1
TGCGCCAGCAGCTTGTCGGTCCCGGGGGGCCCCGCAGGTACGCAGTATTTT
CASSLSVPGGPAGTQYF
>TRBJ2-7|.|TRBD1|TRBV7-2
TGTGCCAGCAGCGCTGGGGACAGACCTTACGAGCAGTACTTC
CASSAGDRPYEQYF
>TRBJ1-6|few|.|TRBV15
TGTGCCACCAGCAGGGACGTCTCCCCTGGTAATTCACCCCTCCACTTT
CATSRDVSPGNSPLHF
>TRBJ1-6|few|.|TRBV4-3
TGCGCCAGCAGCCAACCAGGGTTGGGATCACCCCTCCACTTT
CASSQPGLGSPLHF
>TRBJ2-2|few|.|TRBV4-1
TGCGCCAGCAGATTAGGGGACACCTACACCGGGGAGCTGTTTTTT
CASRLGDTYTGELFF
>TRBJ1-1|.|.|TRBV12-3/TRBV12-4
TGTGCCAGCAGTCTTCATGAGGACTCGAACACTGAAGCTTTCTTT
CASSLHEDSNTEAFF
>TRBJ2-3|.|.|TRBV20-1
TGCAGTGCTAGGGATCGGCCTTCAGATACGCAGTATTTT
CSARDRPSDTQYF
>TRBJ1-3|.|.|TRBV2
TGTGCCAGCACCGGGGGAAGGACCCCTGGAAACACCATATATTTT
CASTGGRTPGNTIYF
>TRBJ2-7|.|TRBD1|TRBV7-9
TGTGCCAGCAGCTTAGTCGGGACAGGTCGACACGAGCAGTACTTC
CASSLVGTGRHEQYF
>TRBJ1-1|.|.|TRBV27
TGTGCCAGCAGTTTAGGCTGGGCCGGTGGGACTGAAGCTTTCTTT
CASSLGWAGGTEAFF
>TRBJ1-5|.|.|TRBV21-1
TGTGCCAGCATTCTAACAGGGACGGCTCAGAAGCCCCAGCATTTT
CASILTGTAQKPQHF
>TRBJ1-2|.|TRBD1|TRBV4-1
TGCGCCAGCAGCCACGTCGGGGACAGGGGTGGCTACACCTTC
CASSHVGDRGGYTF